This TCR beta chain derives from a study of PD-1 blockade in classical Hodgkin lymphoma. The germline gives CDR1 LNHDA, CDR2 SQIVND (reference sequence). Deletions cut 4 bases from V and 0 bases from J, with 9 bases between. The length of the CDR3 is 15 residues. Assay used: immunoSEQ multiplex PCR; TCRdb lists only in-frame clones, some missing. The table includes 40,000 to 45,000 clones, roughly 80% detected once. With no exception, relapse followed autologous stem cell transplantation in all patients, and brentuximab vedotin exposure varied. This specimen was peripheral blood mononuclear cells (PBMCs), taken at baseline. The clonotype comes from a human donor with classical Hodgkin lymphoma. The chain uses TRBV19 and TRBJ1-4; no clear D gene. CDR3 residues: CASSSRVATNEKLFF. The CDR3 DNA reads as TGTGCCAGTAGTAGCCGGGTTGCAACTAATGAAAAACTGTTTTTT.